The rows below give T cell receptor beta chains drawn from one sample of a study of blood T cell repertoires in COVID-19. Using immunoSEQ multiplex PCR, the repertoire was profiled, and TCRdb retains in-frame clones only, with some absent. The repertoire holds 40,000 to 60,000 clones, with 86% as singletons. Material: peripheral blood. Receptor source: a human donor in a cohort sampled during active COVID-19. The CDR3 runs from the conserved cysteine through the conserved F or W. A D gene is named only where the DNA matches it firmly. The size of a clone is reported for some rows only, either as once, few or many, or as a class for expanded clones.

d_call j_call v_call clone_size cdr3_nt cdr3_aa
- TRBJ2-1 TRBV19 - TGTGCCAGTAGTATAGATCTGAGATTCGACAATGAGCAGTTCTTC CASSIDLRFDNEQFF
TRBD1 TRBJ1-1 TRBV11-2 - TGTGCCAGCAGCCTTACAGGGGCGGCTGAAGCTTTCTTT CASSLTGAAEAFF
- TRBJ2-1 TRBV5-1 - TGCGCCAGCAGCCTGGCTAACGGGGAGGGGGTGAATGAGCAGTTCTTC CASSLANGEGVNEQFF
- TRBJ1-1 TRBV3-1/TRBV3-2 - TGTGCCAGCAGCCAAGGTGGGGCGACAGCGGAAGCTTTCTTT CASSQGGATAEAFF
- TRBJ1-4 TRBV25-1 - TGTGCCAGCAGTGCCCCGGGTCCTAATGAAAAACTGTTTTTT CASSAPGPNEKLFF
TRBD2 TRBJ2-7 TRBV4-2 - TGTGCCAGCAGCCAAGTCTCTAGCGGGAGTTTCTACGAGCAGTACTTC CASSQVSSGSFYEQYF
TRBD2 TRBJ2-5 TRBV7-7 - TGTGCTAGCAGCCACCTCGGGACTAGCGGGGGGGCCTTCCTAGAGACCCAGTACTTC CASSHLGTSGGAFLETQYF
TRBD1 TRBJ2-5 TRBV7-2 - TGTGCCAGCAGCGCAGGAACAACCGGGACAGGGGGCCTCGAGACCCAGTACTTC CASSAGTTGTGGLETQYF
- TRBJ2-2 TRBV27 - TGTGCCAGCAGTCCTCTAATCAGGGCAGCCAAGGGGGAGCTGTTTTTT CASSPLIRAAKGELFF
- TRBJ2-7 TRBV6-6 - TGTGCCAGCAGTTACTCGTCGGACTGGTACGAGCAGTACTTC CASSYSSDWYEQYF
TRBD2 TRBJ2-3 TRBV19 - TGTGCCAGTAGAGGGCGGGGGGGCCTGTATTTT CASRGRGGLYF
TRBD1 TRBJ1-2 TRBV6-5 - TGTGCCAGCAGCAACAGGGGGCTGGGCTATGGCTACACCTTC CASSNRGLGYGYTF
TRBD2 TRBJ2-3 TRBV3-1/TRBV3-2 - TGTGCCAGCAGCCATGAGGCCCGGGACTATCGCCCCATCGTGCAGTATTTT CASSHEARDYRPIVQYF
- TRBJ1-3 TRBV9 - TGTGCCAGCAGCGGCAGGGGATTCGGAAACACCATATATTTT CASSGRGFGNTIYF
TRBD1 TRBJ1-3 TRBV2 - TGTGCCAGCAGTGAAAGGACAGGGTTCGGTGGAAACACCATATATTTT CASSERTGFGGNTIYF
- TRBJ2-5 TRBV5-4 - TGTGCCAGCAGCTTGGGTACTTACCAAGAGACCCAGTACTTC CASSLGTYQETQYF
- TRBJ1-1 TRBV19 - TGTGCCAGTACTTATCCCGGCATGAGGAGCACTGAAGCTTTCTTT CASTYPGMRSTEAFF
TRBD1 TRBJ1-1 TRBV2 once TGTGCCAGCAACCGGGACAGGGCTCGTTTTATCGAAGCTTTCTTT CASNRDRARFIEAFF
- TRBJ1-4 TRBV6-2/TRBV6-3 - TGTGCCAGCAGTTACTCCCTGCGACAGGACCCTGCAACTAATGAAAAACTGTTTTTT CASSYSLRQDPATNEKLFF
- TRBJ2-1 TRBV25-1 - TGTGCCAGCAGTATAGCGGTCTCCTACAATGAGCAGTTCTTC CASSIAVSYNEQFF
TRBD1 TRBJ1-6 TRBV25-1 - TGTGCCAGCAGTGAACCAGGGGGCCAGTCACCCCTCCACTTT CASSEPGGQSPLHF
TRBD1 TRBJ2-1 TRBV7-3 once TGTGCCAGCAGCTTAAGGTTCGGGACAGCTAGCTCCTACAATGAGCAGTTCTTC CASSLRFGTASSYNEQFF
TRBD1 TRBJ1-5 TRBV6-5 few TGTGCCAGCAGCCGAACAGGGGTTGGTCAGCCCCAGCATTTT CASSRTGVGQPQHF
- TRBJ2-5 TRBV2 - TGTGCCAGCATAAAGGGGGTAGGGGTAGAGACCCAGTACTTC CASIKGVGVETQYF
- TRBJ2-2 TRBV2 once TGTGCCAGCAGGGTCGGGAACACCGGGGAGCTGTTTTTT CASRVGNTGELFF
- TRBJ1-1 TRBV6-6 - TGTGCCAGCAAATTAACAGGTGGGCAAGCTTTCTTT CASKLTGGQAFF
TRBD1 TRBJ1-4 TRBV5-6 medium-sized TGTGCCAGCAGCTATTACAGGGGTAAGAGTGAAAAACTGTTTTTT CASSYYRGKSEKLFF
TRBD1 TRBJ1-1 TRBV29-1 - TGCAGCGTGCAGGACAGGGCGAACACTGAAGCTTTCTTT CSVQDRANTEAFF
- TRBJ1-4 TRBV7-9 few TGTGCCAGCAGCTTAGGCTCTGGCGAAAAACTGTTTTTT CASSLGSGEKLFF
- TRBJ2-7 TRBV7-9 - TGTGCCAGCAGTCGCGGGTTCTCCTACGAGCAGTACTTC CASSRGFSYEQYF
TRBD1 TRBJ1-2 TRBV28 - TGTGCCAGCAGTTTATCGGGACAGGGGGTGGGTAGTTATGGCTACACCTTC CASSLSGQGVGSYGYTF
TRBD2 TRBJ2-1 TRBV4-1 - TGCGCCAGCAGCCACGGACTAGCGGGTAATTTGGAGTTCTTC CASSHGLAGNLEFF
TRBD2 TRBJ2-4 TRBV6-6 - TGTGCCAGCAGTCGTGCGGGAGGGCCGAAGACCAAAAACATTCAGTACTTC CASSRAGGPKTKNIQYF
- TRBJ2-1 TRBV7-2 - TGTGCCAGCAGCTTAGACCCCACTTACGAGAATGAGCAGTTCTTC CASSLDPTYENEQFF
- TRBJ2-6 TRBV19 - TGTGCCAGTCATCATCAGCGCTCTGGGGCCAACGTCCTGACTTTC CASHHQRSGANVLTF
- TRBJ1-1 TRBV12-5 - TGTGCTAGTGGTTTATTCCCATCTCATCTACAAGCAGGGCGGAACACTGAAGCTTTCTTT CASGLFPSHLQAGRNTEAFF
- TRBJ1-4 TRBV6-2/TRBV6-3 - TGTGCCAGCAGTAGGGGACTTTTGGTAGGGGAAAAACTGTTTTTT CASSRGLLVGEKLFF
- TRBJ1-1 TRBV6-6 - TGTGCCAGCAGTTACATTGTACCACAGGACGATGCTTTCTTT CASSYIVPQDDAFF
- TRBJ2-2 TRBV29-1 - TGCAGCGTCCTGGACTCGAACACCGGGGAGCTGTTTTTT CSVLDSNTGELFF
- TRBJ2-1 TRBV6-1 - TGTGCCAGCAGTGAAGGCCAGAAGGACTGGAACAATGAGCAGTTCTTC CASSEGQKDWNNEQFF
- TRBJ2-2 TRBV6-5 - TGTGCCAGCCAATTAGCAGTGAACACCGGGGAGCTGTTTTTT CASQLAVNTGELFF
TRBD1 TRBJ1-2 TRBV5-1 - TGCGCCAGCAGCGCCCAAGGGGGCCATGGCTACACCTTC CASSAQGGHGYTF
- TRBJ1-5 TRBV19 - TGTGCCAGTAGTATAGATCAGGCCAGGCAGCCCCAGCATTTT CASSIDQARQPQHF
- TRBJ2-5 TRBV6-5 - TGTGCCAGCAGTTACGAGGGGACCCAGTACTTC CASSYEGTQYF
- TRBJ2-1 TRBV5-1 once TGCGCCAGCAAGGAGCCCAGCTACAATGAGCAGTTCTTC CASKEPSYNEQFF
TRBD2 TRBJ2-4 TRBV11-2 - TGTGCCAGCAGCTTAGAAAGGTTTAGCGGGAGCTGGGCCAAAAACATTCAGTACTTC CASSLERFSGSWAKNIQYF